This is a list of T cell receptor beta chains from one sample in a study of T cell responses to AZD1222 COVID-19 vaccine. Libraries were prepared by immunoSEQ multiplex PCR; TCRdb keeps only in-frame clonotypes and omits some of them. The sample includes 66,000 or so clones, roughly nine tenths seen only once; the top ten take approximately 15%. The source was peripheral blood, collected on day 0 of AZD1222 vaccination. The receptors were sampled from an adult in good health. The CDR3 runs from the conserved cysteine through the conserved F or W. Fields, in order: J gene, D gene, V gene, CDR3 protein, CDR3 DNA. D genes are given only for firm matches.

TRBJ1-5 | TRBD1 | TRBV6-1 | CASRRQGETNQPQHF | TGTGCCAGCAGACGACAGGGCGAGACGAATCAGCCCCAGCATTTT
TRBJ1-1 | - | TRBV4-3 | CASSQDLGATEAFF | TGCGCCAGCAGCCAAGATTTGGGGGCCACTGAAGCTTTCTTT
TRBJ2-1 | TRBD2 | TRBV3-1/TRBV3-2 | CASSQDRTSGIYNEQFF | TGTGCCAGCAGCCAAGATCGTACTAGCGGGATCTACAATGAGCAGTTCTTC
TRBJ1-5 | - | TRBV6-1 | CASSEGAAQPQHF | TGTGCCAGCAGTGAAGGGGCCGCCCAGCCCCAGCATTTT
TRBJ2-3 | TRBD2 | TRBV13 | CASSLPDGSGAADTQYF | TGTGCCAGCAGCTTGCCCGACGGCAGCGGGGCGGCAGATACGCAGTATTTT
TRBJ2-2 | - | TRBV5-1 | CASSVDLGSGELFF | TGCGCCAGCAGCGTTGACTTAGGGTCCGGGGAGCTGTTTTTT
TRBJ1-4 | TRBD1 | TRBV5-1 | CASSSTGTAVTNEKLFF | TGCGCCAGCAGCTCCACCGGGACAGCCGTCACTAATGAAAAACTGTTTTTT
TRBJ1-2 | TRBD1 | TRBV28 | CASGQAAYYGYTF | TGTGCCAGCGGACAGGCGGCTTACTATGGCTACACCTTC
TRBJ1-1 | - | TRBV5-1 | CASSLGGNEAFF | TGCGCCAGCAGCTTGGGTGGGAATGAAGCTTTCTTT
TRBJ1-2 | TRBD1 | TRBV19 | CASMMDRRGYTF | TGTGCCAGTATGATGGACAGGAGAGGCTACACCTTC